The 13 T cell receptor beta chains reported below all come from one sample, sequenced in a study of T cell responses to AZD1222 COVID-19 vaccine. Clones were sequenced by immunoSEQ multiplex PCR, and TCRdb holds only the in-frame ones, with some missing. The top ten clones hold under 3.5% of a sample with approximately 130,000 clones, 93% of them seen once. Material: peripheral blood, obtained on day 0 of AZD1222 vaccination. The origin of the receptors is an adult in good health.

The chain is built from TRBV13 and TRBJ1-1; D uncertain. Trimming pared 0 bases from V and 6 bases from J, leaving 11 bases between. The length of the CDR3 is 14 residues. CDR1 is PRHDT, CDR2 FYEKMQ, per germline (reference sequence). CDR3 DNA: TGTGCCAGCAGCTTAGGCAGCCTTAACTCTGAAGCTTTCTTT. Encoded protein: CASSLGSLNSEAFF.

The chain recombines TRBV28 with TRBJ1-1; D gene uncertain. Per germline, CDR1 MDHEN and CDR2 SYDVKM. V shed 5 bases and J shed 7 bases, with 20 bases lying between them. This CDR3 contains 15 residues. DNA of the CDR3: TGTGCCAGCAGTGCAATAGACCGCCTCGGCGGTGAAGCTTTCTTT. It specifies CASSAIDRLGGEAFF.

The chain couples TRBV14 to TRBJ1-5; no reliable D call. The V end lost 4 bases, the J end lost 1 base, and 17 bases lay between the germline ends. CDR1 and CDR2 (germline): SGHDN, FVKESK. The CDR3 runs 17 residues. In DNA, the CDR3 is TGTGCCAGCAGCCTTCGTGGAGGGAGGAAAAGCAATCAGCCCCAGCATTTT. As protein: CASSLRGGRKSNQPQHF.

V usage is TRBV5-1 and J usage is TRBJ1-4; D is ambiguous. V lost 4 bases and J 6 bases, leaving 10 bases between the germline ends. The CDR3 has 13 amino acids. Germline V lookup: CDR1 SGHRS, CDR2 YFSETQ. The CDR3 sequence is CASSENNDEKLFF. The CDR3 bases are TGCGCCAGCAGCGAGAACAACGATGAAAAACTGTTTTTT.

V usage is TRBV27 and J usage is TRBJ1-2; no reliable D call. Germline V gene lookup returns CDR1 MNHEY and CDR2 SMNVEV (reference sequence). V was trimmed by 0 bases and J by 7 bases, leaving 12 bases between them. The CDR3 runs 14 residues. CDR3 residues: CASSLSASVGGYTF. DNA of the CDR3: TGTGCCAGCAGTTTATCTGCAAGTGTAGGTGGCTACACCTTC.

This chain joins TRBV2 and TRBJ2-2; 7 bases line up with TRBD1. This CDR3 region has 15 residues. In germline, CDR1 is SNHLY, CDR2 FYNNEI. Trimming cost V 7 bases and J 4 bases; bases outside gene matches: 9. The CDR3 nucleotides read TGTGCCAGCACCCCCACAGGGGCCACCACCGGGGAGCTGTTTTTT. Protein sequence: CASTPTGATTGELFF.

The chain recombines TRBV28 with TRBJ1-5; 8 nucleotides line up with TRBD1. This CDR3 is built from 14 residues. Germline V gene sequence: CDR1 MDHEN, CDR2 SYDVKM. V lost 6 bases, J lost 0 bases, and 1 base stayed unmatched. The DNA of the CDR3 is TGTGCCAGCAGGGGGACAGGTAGCAATCAGCCCCAGCATTTT. It is translated as CASRGTGSNQPQHF.

The chain links TRBV11-2 to TRBJ1-1; D gene unclear. Germline assignment: CDR1 SGHAT and CDR2 FQNNGV. V was cut by 3 bases and J by 1 base, with 6 bases left in between. The CDR3 has 13 residues. CDR3 DNA: TGTGCCAGCAGCTTGGTACAGAACACTGAAGCTTTCTTT. Its translation is CASSLVQNTEAFF.

J is TRBJ1-6 and V is TRBV7-2, with D tentatively TRBD1 (6 bases). Per germline, CDR1 SGHTA and CDR2 FQGNSA. The V and J ends lost 2 bases and 5 bases respectively, with 10 bases between them. This CDR3 spans 15 amino acids. CDR3 sequence: CASSLQGTDNSPLHF. CDR3 DNA: TGTGCCAGCAGCTTACAGGGGACGGATAATTCACCCCTCCACTTT.

With respect to this clone: No DNA is shown, since the ends of the CDR3 on it are uncertain; the CDR3 is the one TCRdb lists. V usage is TRBV7-3 and J usage is TRBJ1-1. Looked up from germline, CDR1 is SGHTA and CDR2 is FQGTGA. The CDR3 length is 12 residues, termini included. The CDR3 sequence: CASSSSGTEAFF.

This clone was detected once. This rearrangement joins TRBV9 to TRBJ1-2; TRBD1 aligns across 7 bases. The junction had 6 bases not matched to a gene; V was cut back by 2 bases and J by 2 bases. The CDR3 sequence is 15 residues long. Germline CDR1 SGDLS, CDR2 YYNGEE. The CDR3 DNA is TGTGCCAGCAGCGTGGGACAGCTTGGGAACTATGGCTACACCTTC. It translates to CASSVGQLGNYGYTF.

The chain couples TRBV19 to TRBJ1-1; possibly TRBD1 for D (5 bases). This CDR3 is built from 14 residues. CDR1 and CDR2 from the germline V gene are LNHDA and SQIVND (reference sequence). V lost 6 bases and J lost 6, with 17 bases in between. In nucleotides, the CDR3 is TGTGCCAGTAGCCTCCTCAGGGAGGTGGCTGAAGCTTTCTTT. The encoded protein is CASSLLREVAEAFF.

The chain employs TRBV6-5 and TRBJ2-5, with 8 positions matching TRBD1. CDR3 length equals 15 residues. Looked up from germline, CDR1 is MNHEY and CDR2 is SVGAGI. Trimming cost V 6 bases and J 4 bases; bases outside gene matches: 10. The DNA of the CDR3 is TGTGCCAGCAGACCCGGACAGGGTGGGGGAGAGACCCAGTACTTC. Translated: CASRPGQGGGETQYF.